This T cell receptor (beta chain) comes out of a study of immune characterization of retroperitoneal liposarcoma. MiXCR, applied by TCRdb to the PCR reads, yields one record per CDR3 protein. The data hold approximately 3,000 distinct CDR3 sequences, with roughly 46% observed a single time. Trimming stripped 1 base from V and 0 bases from J, with 13 bases between. Germline CDR1 and CDR2: SGHTA and FQGNSA. The CDR3 has 17 amino acids. The sequenced sample was tumor tissue. The source is a male donor with retroperitoneal liposarcoma. The rearrangement uses TRBV7-2 and TRBJ2-4, with D perhaps TRBD2 (6 bases). The CDR3 bases are TGTGCCAGCAGCTTAGACGCCGGAGGGTTAGCCAAAAACATTCAGTACTTC. The encoded protein is CASSLDAGGLAKNIQYF. Full variable domain (remainder filled in from reference TRBV7-2 and TRBJ2-4): GAGVSQSPSNKVTEKGKDVELRCDPISGHTALYWYRQSLGQGLEFLIYFQGNSAPDKSGLPSDRFSAERTGGSVSTLTIQRTQQEDSAVYLCASSLDAGGLAKNIQYFGAGTRLSVL.